This record covers a single T cell receptor (beta chain). The target antigen is unknown. One end of the junction varies from germline; a read error may be responsible. The authors drew approximately 10 milliliters of peripheral blood from each donor. Total RNA amounts of at least 5.5 micrograms were extracted per sample. A second about 7 to 12 cycle PCR used barcoded and J-beta primers. All cDNA molecules were each tagged by a template-switch adaptor with 12 random nucleotides. TCRdb called the 5' RACE reads again in MiXCR, with one record for every CDR3 protein. The sample lists about 1.8 million distinct CDR3 sequences; roughly 52% were seen once. The data were obtained in a study of blood T cells in healthy people across ages. The study, taken as a whole, reports: Long-lived and aged donors differed, with more naive CD4+ cells and higher diversity in the long-lived.

The sequencing sample was made of blood. The source of this sequence is a woman aged 40 to 50 in good health.

The CDR3 protein is CASSQDGETRYF. For the CDR3, the DNA is TGCGCCAGCAGCCAAGACGGAGAGACCCGGTACTTC. The chain has TRBV4-3 and TRBJ2-5; D is undetermined. Per germline, CDR1 LGHNA and CDR2 YSLEER. The CDR3 has 12 residues.